The 10 T cell receptor beta chains listed next were all sequenced from one sample in a study of beta chain features in type 1 diabetes. Expressed TCRB transcripts got sequenced, as all isolated RNA was reverse transcribed. The protocol was immunoSEQ multiplex PCR, while the TCRdb copy is restricted to in-frame clones and leaves out a portion. This table has approximately 150,000 clones, 8% to 13% appearing once. Sequencing was carried out using naive CD4+ T cells from blood. All receptors come from a man between 18 and 35 years old in good health.

This clone has a handful of counts. This chain joins TRBV19 and TRBJ1-5; the match to TRBD1 covers 7 bases. Germline CDR1 is LNHDA and CDR2 is SQIVND (reference sequence). After removal of 3 bases from V and 0 bases from J, the junction contained 14 bases not matched to a gene. The CDR3 loop spans 19 amino acids. The CDR3 nucleotides read TGTGCCAGTAGTATTGGGGCCTCCAGGGGGACGCTTAGCAATCAGCCCCAGCATTTT. Protein sequence: CASSIGASRGTLSNQPQHF.

The V gene is TRBV5-4, the J gene TRBJ2-1; D perhaps matches TRBD2 (6 bases). Germline V gives CDR1 SGHNT, CDR2 YYREEE (reference sequence). V was clipped by 0 bases and J by 5 bases, with 18 bases between them. The CDR3 consists of 17 residues. The CDR3 reads CASSLAPTGGRNNEQFF. The CDR3 region has the DNA TGTGCCAGCAGCTTGGCCCCGACTGGAGGGAGGAACAATGAGCAGTTCTTC. The whole variable domain, filled in from reference TRBV5-4 and TRBJ2-1, reads ETGVTQSPTHLIKTRGQQVTLRCSSQSGHNTVSWYQQALGQGPQFIFQYYREEENGRGNFPPRFSGLQFPNYSSELNVNALELDDSALYLCASSLAPTGGRNNEQFFGPGTRLTVL.

This clone came up a few times. The chain combines TRBV6-1 with TRBJ2-7; 12 positions match TRBD2. Trimming removed 7 bases from V and 3 bases from J; junction bases left unmatched: 4. Germline lookup yields CDR1 MNHNS and CDR2 SASEGT. The CDR3 runs 14 residues. The CDR3 protein is CASMGLAGIYEQYF. The CDR3 nucleotides are TGTGCCAGCATGGGACTAGCGGGTATCTACGAGCAGTACTTC.

CDR3 region: CASSVGASPYNEQFF. DNA for the CDR3: TGTGCCAGCAGCGTGGGGGCGAGCCCTTACAATGAGCAGTTCTTC. The V gene is TRBV7-2, the J gene TRBJ2-1; maybe TRBD1 (6 bases). V lost 5 bases to trimming and J lost 4 bases, with 15 bases between them. Germline V gene lookup returns CDR1 SGHTA and CDR2 FQGNSA. This CDR3 spans 15 amino acids.

The V gene is TRBV28, the J gene TRBJ1-6; TRBD1 matches at 8 bases. Trimming removed 6 bases from V and 10 bases from J; junction bases left unmatched: 8. Germline CDR1 MDHEN, CDR2 SYDVKM. The CDR3 totals 14 residues. The CDR3 DNA sequence: TGTGCCAGCAGAGACCAGGGGGCAGGGTCACCCCTCCACTTT. It encodes CASRDQGAGSPLHF.

The chain has TRBV18 and TRBJ1-3; 7 positions agree with TRBD1. The junction had 4 bases not matched to a gene; V was cut back by 5 bases and J by 0 bases. Germline values: CDR1 KGHSH, CDR2 LQKENI. The CDR3 is 15 amino acids. The CDR3 DNA reads as TGTGCCAGCTCAGTCGGGACAGCCTCTGGAAACACCATATATTTT. This codes for CASSVGTASGNTIYF.

This clone occurred a few times. The chain combines TRBV19 with TRBJ2-3; D is unresolved. Trimming cost V 3 bases and J 1 base, with 8 bases left between them. The CDR3 totals 14 residues. Germline V gene lookup returns CDR1 LNHDA and CDR2 SQIVND (reference sequence). Here the CDR3 DNA reads TGTGCCAGTAGTATGGCGGTGGGCACAGATACGCAGTATTTT. Translated, it gives CASSMAVGTDTQYF.

J is TRBJ2-7 and V is TRBV6-6; no firm D call. Looked up from germline, CDR1 is MNHNY and CDR2 is SVGAGI (reference sequence). Trimming took 0 bases from V and 0 from J, leaving 3 bases between them. The CDR3 runs to 13 residues. The CDR3 DNA reads TGTGCCAGCAGTTACTCCTCCTCCTACGAGCAGTACTTC. It encodes CASSYSSSYEQYF.

This clone showed up just a few times. This rearrangement joins TRBV11-3 to TRBJ2-7, with D maybe TRBD1 (5 bases). In germline, CDR1 is SGHNT, CDR2 YENEEA. The CDR3 has 14 residues. Trimming shortened V by 5 bases and J by 1 base, and 12 bases separated the two germline ends. Here the CDR3 DNA reads TGTGCCAGCAGCGGGCTAGGGGCGTCCTACGAGCAGTACTTC. Translated: CASSGLGASYEQYF.

The genes are TRBV12-1 and TRBJ1-5; the table's D call, TRBD1, has no DNA check behind it. TRBV12-1 is a pseudogene. The CDR3 contains 15 residues. CDR3 sequence reads: CASSSTGGAYQPQHF. The CDR3 DNA reads as TGTGCCAGCAGCTCCACAGGGGGCGCTTATCAGCCCCAGCATTTT.